Following are 11 T cell receptor beta chains from one sample sequenced in a study of Graves' ophthalmopathy and Graves' hyperthyroidism. RNA transcripts yielded amplified TCR beta CDR3 regions. Investigators did first-round RT-PCR with HTBI primers, then second-round multiplex PCR. TCRdb fed the multiplex PCR reads into MiXCR, producing one record per CDR3 protein. The data hold hundreds of thousands of distinct CDR3 sequences, with around 50% observed a single time. Sequenced input: peripheral blood. These receptors originate from an adult man with Graves' ophthalmopathy.

The chain recombines TRBV29-1 with TRBJ2-5; TRBD2 matches at 10 bases. Losses at the gene ends were 6 bases for V and 5 bases for J; bases not matched to a gene: 3. Germline lookup yields CDR1 SQVTM and CDR2 ANQGSEA. The CDR3 has 12 residues. This CDR3 reads CSVLAGAETQYF. The DNA of the CDR3 is TGCAGCGTCCTAGCGGGAGCTGAGACCCAGTACTTC.

This chain joins TRBV10-3 and TRBJ1-5, with a possible D match to TRBD1 (5 bases). Trimming shortened V by 4 bases and J by 2 bases, and 9 bases separated the two germline ends. The CDR3 contains 14 residues. Germline CDR1 and CDR2: ENHRY and SYGVKD. In nucleotides, the CDR3 is TGTGCCATCAGTGGCCAGGGAGGCAATCAGCCCCAGCATTTT. It yields the protein CAISGQGGNQPQHF.

V usage is TRBV25-1 and J usage is TRBJ1-4; D possibly corresponds to TRBD1 (5 bases). Germline assignment: CDR1 MGHDK and CDR2 SYGVNS. The CDR3 length is 15 residues. The V gene lost 2 bases and the J gene lost 5 bases, with 12 bases spanning the gap. CDR3 nucleotide sequence: TGTGCCAGCAGTGAAATCGGGCAGGGCAATGAAAAACTGTTTTTT. Residues: CASSEIGQGNEKLFF. The full variable domain, in which reference TRBV25-1 and TRBJ1-4 provide the parts outside the CDR3, is EADIYQTPRYLVIGTGKKITLECSQTMGHDKMYWYQQDPGMELHLIHYSYGVNSTEKGDLSSESTVSRIRTEHFPLTLESARPSHTSQYLCASSEIGQGNEKLFFGSGTQLSVL.

This clonotype has only one observation. A much larger clonotype is one base distant, so this may be a read error. The chain uses TRBV12-3 or TRBV12-4 and TRBJ2-2, with 7 bases matching TRBD1. The CDR3 runs 12 residues. CDR3 DNA: TGTGCCAGCAGGAAGGGGGCCGGGGAGCTGCTTTTT. This translates into CASRKGAGELLF.

The chain is built from TRBV11-2 and TRBJ2-7, with D unclear. Germline assignment: CDR1 SGHAT and CDR2 FQNNGV. Trimming pared 2 bases from V and 3 bases from J, leaving 11 bases between. This CDR3 region has 14 residues. The CDR3 loop reads CASSLQTSGYEQYF. In DNA form, the CDR3 reads TGTGCCAGCAGCTTACAGACGTCGGGCTACGAGCAGTACTTC.

This clonotype showed up many times. This chain joins TRBV7-9 and TRBJ1-2; 9 positions agree with TRBD1. Germline CDR1 and CDR2: SEHNR and FQNEAQ (reference sequence). This CDR3 is 15 amino acids long. Germline trimming cut 4 bases from V and 4 bases from J; bases unmatched to any gene: 7. The CDR3: CASSYPGQGVYGYTF. The CDR3 nucleotides read TGTGCCAGCAGCTACCCGGGACAGGGAGTCTATGGCTACACCTTC.

This chain joins TRBV9 and TRBJ2-7, with 8 nucleotides matching TRBD2. The J segment lost 0 bases and the V segment lost 0 bases, leaving 2 bases of the junction unmatched. The V gene's germline CDR1 is SGDLS and CDR2 YYNGEE. The CDR3 contains 15 residues. Here the CDR3 DNA reads TGTGCCAGCAGCGTAGCCGGGAGGGACTCCTACGAGCAGTACTTC. Amino acid sequence: CASSVAGRDSYEQYF.

This clonotype was recorded a few times. This sequence joins TRBV20-1 and TRBJ1-1; D unclear. The germline V gene encodes CDR1 DFQATT and CDR2 SNEGSKA (reference sequence). This CDR3 is built from 11 residues. V lost 2 bases and J 4 bases, leaving 5 bases between the germline ends. Here the CDR3 DNA reads TGCAGTGCTAGAAGATCCACTGAAGCTTTCTTT. This encodes CSARRSTEAFF.

This clonotype appeared many times. The chain combines TRBV7-2 with TRBJ1-2; 7 bases map to TRBD1. Germline CDR1 and CDR2: SGHTA and FQGNSA. The CDR3 covers 17 residues. J lost 4 bases, V lost 7 bases, and 18 bases had no gene match. In DNA, the CDR3 is TGTGCCAGCACCGAAGGGCAGGGGGTTTTAAGCGGCTATGGCTACACCTTC. This sequence encodes CASTEGQGVLSGYGYTF.

This clonotype was observed a few times. V gene TRBV9 combines with J gene TRBJ1-5; no definite D call. Trimming removed 4 bases at V and 6 bases at J, with 20 bases between. Germline V gene sequence: CDR1 SGDLS, CDR2 YYNGEE. The CDR3 is 16 residues long. CDR3 sequence (DNA): TGTGCCAGCAGCACCACAGTCTCGGGAGGAGGTCAGCCCCAGCATTTT. This encodes CASSTTVSGGGQPQHF.

This clonotype has more than one count but fewer than ten. V gene TRBV7-9 combines with J gene TRBJ1-1, with D perhaps TRBD1 (6 bases). Trimming removed 6 bases from V and 10 bases from J, with 21 bases in between. Germline V gene lookup returns CDR1 SEHNR and CDR2 FQNEAQ (reference sequence). CDR3 length: 14 residues. The CDR3 here is CASRSSGAEQAAFF. The CDR3 DNA reads as TGTGCCAGCAGATCCTCAGGGGCCGAGCAGGCAGCTTTCTTT.